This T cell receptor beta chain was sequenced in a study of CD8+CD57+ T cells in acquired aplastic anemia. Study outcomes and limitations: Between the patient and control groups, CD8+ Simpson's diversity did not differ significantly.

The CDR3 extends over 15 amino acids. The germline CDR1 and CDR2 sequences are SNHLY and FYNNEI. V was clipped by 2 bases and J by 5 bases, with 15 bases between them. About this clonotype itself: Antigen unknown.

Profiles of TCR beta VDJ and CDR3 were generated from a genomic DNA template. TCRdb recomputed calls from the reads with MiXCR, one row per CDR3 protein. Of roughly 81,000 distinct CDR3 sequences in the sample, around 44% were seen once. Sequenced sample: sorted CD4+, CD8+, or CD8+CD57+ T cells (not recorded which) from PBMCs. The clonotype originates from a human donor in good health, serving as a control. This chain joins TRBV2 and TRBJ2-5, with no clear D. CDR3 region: CASSELALGVETQYF. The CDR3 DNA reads TGTGCCAGCAGTGAATTGGCCTTGGGCGTTGAGACCCAGTACTTC.